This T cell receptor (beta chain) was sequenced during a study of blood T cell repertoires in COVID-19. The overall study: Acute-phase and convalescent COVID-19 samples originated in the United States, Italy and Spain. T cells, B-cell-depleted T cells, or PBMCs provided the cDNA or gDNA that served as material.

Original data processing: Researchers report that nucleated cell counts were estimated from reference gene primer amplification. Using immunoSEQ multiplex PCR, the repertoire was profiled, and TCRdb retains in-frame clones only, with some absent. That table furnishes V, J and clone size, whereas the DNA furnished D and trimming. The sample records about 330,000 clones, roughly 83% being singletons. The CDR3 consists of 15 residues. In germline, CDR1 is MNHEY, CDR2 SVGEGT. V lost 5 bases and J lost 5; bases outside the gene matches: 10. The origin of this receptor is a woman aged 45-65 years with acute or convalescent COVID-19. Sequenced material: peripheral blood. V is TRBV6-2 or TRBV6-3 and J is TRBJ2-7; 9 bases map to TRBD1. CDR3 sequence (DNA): TGTGCCAGCAGTCCCTGGGGGACAGGGAGGAACGAGCAGTACTTC. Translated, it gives CASSPWGTGRNEQYF.